This T cell receptor beta chain came from a study of T-cell reconstitution after alpha-beta-depleted transplantation in children (dated by TCRdb to 2016 to 2017). For the study in its entirety: Using TCR repertoire profiling, the study quantitatively followed how T-cell immune reconstitution unfolded in children after TCRalphabeta/CD19-depleted allogeneic hematopoietic cell transplantation.

Library preparation used PCR. For sequencing, an Illumina HiSeq 2500 was employed. TCR libraries were prepared with molecular barcoding, using unique molecular identifiers to normalize TCRbeta repertoire quantification. The raw public reads went through TCRdb reprocessing: fastp at Q25, MiXCR clone calling, in-frame beta chains kept. Rows are unified per CDR3 protein, each entry keeping the most common DNA and genes. The sample table holds some 490,000 distinct CDR3 sequences, of which approximately 13% were seen once. The ten largest clones take up 4.5% to 6% of the sample. This clonotype was counted many times. No cognate antigen has been identified for it. No base quality values were provided; no much bigger clone lies one nucleotide off. The CDR3 has 14 amino acids, counting the end cysteine and phenylalanine. Just the 42-base CDR3 DNA is kept, in frame starting at base 1. The V end gives up 5 bases and the J end 5 bases, leaving 2 bases in the junction not matched to a gene. From a lookup of the germline V gene (reference sequence), CDR1 and CDR2 are SEHNR and FQNEAQ.

The starting material was PBMCs from the stem cell graft donor, obtained from the stem cell graft. The chain is encoded by TRBV7-9 joined to TRBJ2-5, with 13 bases aligning to TRBD2. The clonotype was recovered from a human donor who donated a stem cell graft to a child with combined immunodeficiency. The base sequence is TGTGCCAGCAGCGTGGGACTAGCGGGGGAGACCCAGTACTTC. This codes for CASSVGLAGETQYF.